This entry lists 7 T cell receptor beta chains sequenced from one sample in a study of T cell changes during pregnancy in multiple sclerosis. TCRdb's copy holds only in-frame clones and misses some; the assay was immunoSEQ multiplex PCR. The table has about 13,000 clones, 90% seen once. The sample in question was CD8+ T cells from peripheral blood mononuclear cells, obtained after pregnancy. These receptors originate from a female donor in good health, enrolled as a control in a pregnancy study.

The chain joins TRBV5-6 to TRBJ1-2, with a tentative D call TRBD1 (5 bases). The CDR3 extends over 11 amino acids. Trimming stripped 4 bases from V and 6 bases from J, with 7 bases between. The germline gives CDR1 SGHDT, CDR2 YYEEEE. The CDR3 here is CASSPGNGYTF. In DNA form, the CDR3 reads TGTGCCAGCAGCCCAGGGAATGGCTACACCTTC.

The CDR3 reads CATSREGDNEKLFF. CDR3 bases: TGTGCCACCAGCAGAGAAGGAGATAATGAAAAACTGTTTTTT. The V and J genes are TRBV15 and TRBJ1-4; D ambiguous. Trimming left V 0 bases short and J 4 bases short, with 6 bases between. The CDR3 extends over 14 amino acids. Germline CDR1 and CDR2: LNHNV and YYDKDF (reference sequence). The full variable domain, completed using reference TRBV15 and TRBJ1-4, is DAMVIQNPRYQVTQFGKPVTLSCSQTLNHNVMYWYQQKSSQAPKLLFHYYDKDFNNEADTPDNFQSRRPNTSFCFLDIRSPGLGDTAMYLCATSREGDNEKLFFGSGTQLSVL.

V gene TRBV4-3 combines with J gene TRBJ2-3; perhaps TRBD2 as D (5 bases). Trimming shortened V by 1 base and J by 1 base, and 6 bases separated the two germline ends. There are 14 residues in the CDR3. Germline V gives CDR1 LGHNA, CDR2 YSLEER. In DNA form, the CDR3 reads TGCGCCAGCAGCCAAGCCGGGGGCACAGATACGCAGTATTTT. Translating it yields CASSQAGGTDTQYF.

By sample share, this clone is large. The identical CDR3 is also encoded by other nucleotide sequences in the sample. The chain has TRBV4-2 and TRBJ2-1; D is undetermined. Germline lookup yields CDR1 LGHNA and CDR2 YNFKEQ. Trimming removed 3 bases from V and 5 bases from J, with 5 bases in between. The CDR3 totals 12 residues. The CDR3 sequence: CASSQSDNEQFF. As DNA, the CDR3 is TGTGCCAGCAGCCAGTCGGACAATGAGCAGTTCTTC.

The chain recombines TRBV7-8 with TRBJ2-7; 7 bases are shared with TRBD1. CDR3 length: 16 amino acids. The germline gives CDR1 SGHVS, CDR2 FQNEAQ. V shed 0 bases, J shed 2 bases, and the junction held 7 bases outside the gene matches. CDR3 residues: CASSLAPGQITYEQYF. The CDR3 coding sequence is TGTGCCAGCAGCTTAGCCCCGGGACAGATAACCTACGAGCAGTACTTC.

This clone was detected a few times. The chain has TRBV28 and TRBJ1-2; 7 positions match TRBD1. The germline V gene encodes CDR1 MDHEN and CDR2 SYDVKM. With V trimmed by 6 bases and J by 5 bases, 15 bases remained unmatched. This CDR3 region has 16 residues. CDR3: CASRRDSSWGVYGYTF. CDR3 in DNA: TGTGCCAGCAGGAGGGACAGCAGCTGGGGTGTATATGGCTACACCTTC.

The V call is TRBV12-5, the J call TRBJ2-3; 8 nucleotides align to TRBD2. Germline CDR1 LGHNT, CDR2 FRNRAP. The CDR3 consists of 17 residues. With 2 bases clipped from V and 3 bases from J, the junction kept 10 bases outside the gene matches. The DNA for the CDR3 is TGTGCTAGTGGTTTGACCATTTCAGCGGGAGTGACAGATACGCAGTATTTT. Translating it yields CASGLTISAGVTDTQYF.